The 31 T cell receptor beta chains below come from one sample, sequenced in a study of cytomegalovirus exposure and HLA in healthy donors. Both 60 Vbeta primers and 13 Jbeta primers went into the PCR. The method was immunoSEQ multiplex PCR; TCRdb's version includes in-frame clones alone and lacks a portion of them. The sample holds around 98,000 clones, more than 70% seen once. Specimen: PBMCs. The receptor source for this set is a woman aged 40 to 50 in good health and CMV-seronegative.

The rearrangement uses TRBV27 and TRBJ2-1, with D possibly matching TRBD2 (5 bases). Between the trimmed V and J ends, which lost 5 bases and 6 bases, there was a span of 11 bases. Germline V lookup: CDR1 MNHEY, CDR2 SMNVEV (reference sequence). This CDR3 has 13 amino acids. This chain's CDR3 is CASSPSGTNEQFF. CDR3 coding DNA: TGTGCCAGCAGTCCCAGCGGTACCAATGAGCAGTTCTTC.

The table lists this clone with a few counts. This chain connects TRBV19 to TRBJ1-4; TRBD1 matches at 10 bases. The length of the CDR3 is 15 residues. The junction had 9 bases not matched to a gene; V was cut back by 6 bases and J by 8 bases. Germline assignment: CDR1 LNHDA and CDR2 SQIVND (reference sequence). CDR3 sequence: CASSQGDRGREKLFF. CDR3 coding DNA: TGTGCCAGTAGCCAGGGGGACAGGGGACGGGAAAAACTGTTTTTT.

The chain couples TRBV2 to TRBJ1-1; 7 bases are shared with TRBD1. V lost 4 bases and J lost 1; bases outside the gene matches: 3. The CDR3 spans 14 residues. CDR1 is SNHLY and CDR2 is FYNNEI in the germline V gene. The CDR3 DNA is TGTGCCAGCAGTGGACAGGGTCGGAACACTGAAGCTTTCTTT. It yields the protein CASSGQGRNTEAFF.

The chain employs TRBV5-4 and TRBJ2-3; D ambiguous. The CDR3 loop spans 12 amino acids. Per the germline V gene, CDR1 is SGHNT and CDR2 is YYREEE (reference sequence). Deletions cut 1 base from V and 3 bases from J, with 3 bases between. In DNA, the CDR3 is TGTGCCAGCAGCTTGCTAACAGATACGCAGTATTTT. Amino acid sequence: CASSLLTDTQYF. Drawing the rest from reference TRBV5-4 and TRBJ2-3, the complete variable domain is ETGVTQSPTHLIKTRGQQVTLRCSSQSGHNTVSWYQQALGQGPQFIFQYYREEENGRGNFPPRFSGLQFPNYSSELNVNALELDDSALYLCASSLLTDTQYFGPGTRLTVL.

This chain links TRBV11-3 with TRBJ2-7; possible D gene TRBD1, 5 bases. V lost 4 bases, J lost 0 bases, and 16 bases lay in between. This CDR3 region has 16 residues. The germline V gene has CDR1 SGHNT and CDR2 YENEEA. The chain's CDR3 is CASSSLDTGSSYEQYF. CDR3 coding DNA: TGTGCCAGCAGCTCACTCGATACAGGTAGCTCCTACGAGCAGTACTTC.

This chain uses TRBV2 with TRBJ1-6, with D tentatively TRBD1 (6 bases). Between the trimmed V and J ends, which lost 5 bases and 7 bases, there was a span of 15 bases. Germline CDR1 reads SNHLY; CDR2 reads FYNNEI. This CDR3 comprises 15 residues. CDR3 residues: CASSRQGPPNSPLHF. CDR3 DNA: TGTGCCAGCAGTCGGCAGGGGCCCCCGAATTCACCCCTCCACTTT.

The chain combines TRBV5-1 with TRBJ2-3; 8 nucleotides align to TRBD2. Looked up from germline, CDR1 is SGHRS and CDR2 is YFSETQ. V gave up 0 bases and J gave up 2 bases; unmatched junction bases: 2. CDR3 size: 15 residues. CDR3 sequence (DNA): TGCGCCAGCAGCTTGGCGGGGGGGCCCACAGATACGCAGTATTTT. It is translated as CASSLAGGPTDTQYF.

In DNA, the CDR3 is TGTGCCAGCAGTGGACAGGGTGGCATGAACACTGAAGCTTTCTTT. This translates into CASSGQGGMNTEAFF. The chain is built from TRBV2 and TRBJ1-1, with 7 nucleotides matching TRBD1. The junction had 5 bases not matched to a gene; V was cut back by 4 bases and J by 0 bases. Germline CDR1 is SNHLY and CDR2 is FYNNEI. The CDR3 covers 15 residues.

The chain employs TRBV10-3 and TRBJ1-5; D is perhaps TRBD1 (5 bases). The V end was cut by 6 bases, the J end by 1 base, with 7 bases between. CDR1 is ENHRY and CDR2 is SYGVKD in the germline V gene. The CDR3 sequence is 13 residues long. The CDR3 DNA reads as TGTGCCATCAGCGGGGGGAGCAATCAGCCCCAGCATTTT. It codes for CAISGGSNQPQHF.

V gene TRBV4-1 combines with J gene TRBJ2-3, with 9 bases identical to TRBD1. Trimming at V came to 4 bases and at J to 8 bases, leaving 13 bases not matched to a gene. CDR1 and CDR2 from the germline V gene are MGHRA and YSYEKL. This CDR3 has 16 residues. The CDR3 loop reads CASSRLQGATAATQYF. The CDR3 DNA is TGCGCCAGCAGCCGCCTACAGGGGGCGACGGCCGCTACGCAGTATTTT.

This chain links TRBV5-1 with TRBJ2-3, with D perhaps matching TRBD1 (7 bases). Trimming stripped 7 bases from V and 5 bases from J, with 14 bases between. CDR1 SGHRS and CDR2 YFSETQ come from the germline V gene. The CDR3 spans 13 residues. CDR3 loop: CASHQGGRDTQYF. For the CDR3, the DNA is TGCGCCAGCCATCAGGGGGGACGAGATACGCAGTATTTT.

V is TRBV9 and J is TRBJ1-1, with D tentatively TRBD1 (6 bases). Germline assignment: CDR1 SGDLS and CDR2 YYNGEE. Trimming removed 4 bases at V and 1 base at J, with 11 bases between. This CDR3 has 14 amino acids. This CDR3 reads CASSPGGANTEAFF. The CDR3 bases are TGTGCCAGCAGCCCGGGGGGGGCGAACACTGAAGCTTTCTTT.

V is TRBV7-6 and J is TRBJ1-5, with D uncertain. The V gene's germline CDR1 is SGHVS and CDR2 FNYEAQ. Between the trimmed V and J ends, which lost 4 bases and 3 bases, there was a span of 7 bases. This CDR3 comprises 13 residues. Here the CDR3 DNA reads TGTGCCAGCAGCTGGGCCTCCAATCAGCCCCAGCATTTT. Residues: CASSWASNQPQHF.

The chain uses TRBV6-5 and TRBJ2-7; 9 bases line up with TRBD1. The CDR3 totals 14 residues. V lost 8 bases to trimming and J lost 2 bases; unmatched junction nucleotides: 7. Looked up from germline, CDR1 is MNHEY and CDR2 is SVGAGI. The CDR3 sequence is CASGTGTGTYEQYF. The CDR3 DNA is TGTGCCAGCGGGACCGGGACAGGGACCTACGAGCAGTACTTC.

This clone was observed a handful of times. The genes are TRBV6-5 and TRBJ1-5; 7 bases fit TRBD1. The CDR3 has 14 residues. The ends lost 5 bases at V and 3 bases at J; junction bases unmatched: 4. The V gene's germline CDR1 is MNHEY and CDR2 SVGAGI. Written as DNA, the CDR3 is TGTGCCAGCAGTGAGGGACAGCTCAATCAGCCCCAGCATTTT. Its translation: CASSEGQLNQPQHF.

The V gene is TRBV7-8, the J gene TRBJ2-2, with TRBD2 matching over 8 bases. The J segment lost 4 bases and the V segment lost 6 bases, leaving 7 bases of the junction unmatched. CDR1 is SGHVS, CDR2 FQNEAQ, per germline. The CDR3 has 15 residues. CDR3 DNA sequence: TGTGCCAGCAGATCAAAGCGGGGGTTCACCGGGGAGCTGTTTTTT. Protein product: CASRSKRGFTGELFF.

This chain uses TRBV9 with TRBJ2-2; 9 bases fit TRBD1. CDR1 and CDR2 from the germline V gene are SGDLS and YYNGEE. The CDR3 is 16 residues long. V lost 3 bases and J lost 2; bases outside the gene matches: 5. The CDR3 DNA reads TGTGCCAGCAGCGCATGGACAGGGGTTAACACCGGGGAGCTGTTTTTT. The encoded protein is CASSAWTGVNTGELFF. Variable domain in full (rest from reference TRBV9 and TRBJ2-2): DSGVTQTPKHLITATGQRVTLRCSPRSGDLSVYWYQQSLDQGLQFLIQYYNGEERAKGNILERFSAQQFPDLHSELNLSSLELGDSALYFCASSAWTGVNTGELFFGEGSRLTVL.

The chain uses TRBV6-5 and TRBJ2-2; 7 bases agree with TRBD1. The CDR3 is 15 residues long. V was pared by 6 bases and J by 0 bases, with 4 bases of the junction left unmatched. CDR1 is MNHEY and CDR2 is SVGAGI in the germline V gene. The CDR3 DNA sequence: TGTGCCAGCAGCCAGGGACAGACGAACACCGGGGAGCTGTTTTTT. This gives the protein CASSQGQTNTGELFF.

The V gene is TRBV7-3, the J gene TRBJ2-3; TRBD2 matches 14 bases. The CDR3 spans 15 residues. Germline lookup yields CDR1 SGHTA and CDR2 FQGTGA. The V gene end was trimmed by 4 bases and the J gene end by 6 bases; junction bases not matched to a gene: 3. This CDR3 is CASSSGLAGVDTQYF. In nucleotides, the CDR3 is TGTGCCAGCAGCTCGGGACTAGCGGGGGTCGATACGCAGTATTTT.

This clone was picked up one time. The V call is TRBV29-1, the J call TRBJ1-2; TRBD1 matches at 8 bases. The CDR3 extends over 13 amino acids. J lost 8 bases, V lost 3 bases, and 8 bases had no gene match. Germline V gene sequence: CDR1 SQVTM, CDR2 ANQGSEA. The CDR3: CSVDPQGAEGYTF. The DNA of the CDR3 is TGCAGCGTTGATCCCCAGGGGGCGGAGGGCTACACCTTC.

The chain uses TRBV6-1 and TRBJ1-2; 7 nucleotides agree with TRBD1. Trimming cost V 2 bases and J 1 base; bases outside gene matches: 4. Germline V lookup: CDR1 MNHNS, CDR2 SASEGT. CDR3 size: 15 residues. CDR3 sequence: CASSELGTDNYGYTF. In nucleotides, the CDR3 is TGTGCCAGCAGTGAATTAGGGACAGATAACTATGGCTACACCTTC.

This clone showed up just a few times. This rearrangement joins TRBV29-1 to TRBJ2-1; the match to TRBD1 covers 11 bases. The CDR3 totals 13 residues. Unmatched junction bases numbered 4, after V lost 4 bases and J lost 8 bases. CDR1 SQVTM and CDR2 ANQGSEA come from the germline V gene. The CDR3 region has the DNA TGCAGCGTTGTGGGACAGGGGGGCGATGAGCAGTTCTTC. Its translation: CSVVGQGGDEQFF.

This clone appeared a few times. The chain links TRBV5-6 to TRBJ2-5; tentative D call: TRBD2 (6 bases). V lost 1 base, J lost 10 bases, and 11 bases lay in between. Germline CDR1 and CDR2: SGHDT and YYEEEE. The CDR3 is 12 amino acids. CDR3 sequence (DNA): TGTGCCAGCAGCTTGCGGGGGTGCGACCAGTACTTC. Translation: CASSLRGCDQYF. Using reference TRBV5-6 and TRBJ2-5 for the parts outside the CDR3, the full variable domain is DAGVTQSPTHLIKTRGQQVTLRCSPKSGHDTVSWYQQALGQGPQFIFQYYEEEERQRGNFPDRFSGHQFPNYSSELNVNALLLGDSALYLCASSLRGCDQYFGPGTRLLVL.

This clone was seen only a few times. CDR3 loop: CASSYDRKNIQYF. In DNA, the CDR3 is TGTGCCAGCAGTTACGACAGGAAAAACATTCAGTACTTC. The J gene is TRBJ2-4, the V gene TRBV6-5; tentative D call: TRBD1 (6 bases). The CDR3 has 13 residues. Trimming removed 2 bases at V and 4 bases at J, with 6 bases between. Germline values: CDR1 MNHEY, CDR2 SVGAGI.

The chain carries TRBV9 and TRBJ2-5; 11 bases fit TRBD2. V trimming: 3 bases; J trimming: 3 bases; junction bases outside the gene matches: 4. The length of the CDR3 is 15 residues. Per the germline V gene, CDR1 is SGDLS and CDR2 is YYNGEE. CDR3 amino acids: CASSAGTSGKETQYF. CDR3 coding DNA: TGTGCCAGCAGCGCAGGGACTAGCGGAAAAGAGACCCAGTACTTC.

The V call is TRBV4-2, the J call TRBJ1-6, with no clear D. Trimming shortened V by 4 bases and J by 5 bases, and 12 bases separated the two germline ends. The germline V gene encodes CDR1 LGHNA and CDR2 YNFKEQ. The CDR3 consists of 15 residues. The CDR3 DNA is TGTGCCAGCAGCCCAATACGGGGAAATAATTCACCCCTCCACTTT. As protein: CASSPIRGNNSPLHF.

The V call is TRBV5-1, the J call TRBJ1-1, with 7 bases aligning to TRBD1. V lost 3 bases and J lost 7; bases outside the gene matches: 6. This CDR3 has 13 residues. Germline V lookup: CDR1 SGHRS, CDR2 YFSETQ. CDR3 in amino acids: CASSSTTGREAFF. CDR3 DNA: TGCGCCAGCAGCTCAACGACAGGGCGTGAAGCTTTCTTT.

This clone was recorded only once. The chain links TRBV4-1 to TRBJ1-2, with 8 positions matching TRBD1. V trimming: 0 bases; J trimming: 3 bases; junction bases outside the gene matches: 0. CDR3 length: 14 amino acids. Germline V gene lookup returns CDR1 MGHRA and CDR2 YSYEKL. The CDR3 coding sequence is TGCGCCAGCAGCCAAGAGGACAGGGACTATGGCTACACCTTC. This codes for CASSQEDRDYGYTF.

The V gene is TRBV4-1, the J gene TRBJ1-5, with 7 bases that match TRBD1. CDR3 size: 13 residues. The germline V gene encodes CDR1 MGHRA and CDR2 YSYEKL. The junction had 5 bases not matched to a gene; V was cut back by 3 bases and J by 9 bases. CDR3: CASSQGDRTPQHF. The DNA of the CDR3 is TGCGCCAGCAGCCAGGGGGACAGAACGCCCCAGCATTTT.

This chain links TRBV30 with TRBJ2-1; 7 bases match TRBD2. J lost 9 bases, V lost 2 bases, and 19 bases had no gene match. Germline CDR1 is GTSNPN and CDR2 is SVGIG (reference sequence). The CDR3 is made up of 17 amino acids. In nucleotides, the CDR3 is TGTGCCTGGAGTCGCGGTTCAGGGTTATCGAGGGAGGGTGAGCAGTTCTTC. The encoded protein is CAWSRGSGLSREGEQFF.

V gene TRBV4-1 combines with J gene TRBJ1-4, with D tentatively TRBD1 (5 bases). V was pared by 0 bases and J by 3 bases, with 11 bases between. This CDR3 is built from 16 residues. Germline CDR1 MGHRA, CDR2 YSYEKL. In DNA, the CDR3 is TGCGCCAGCAGCCAAGAACTCAGGGCCGCTAATGAAAAACTGTTTTTT. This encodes CASSQELRAANEKLFF.